One sample yielded the 6 T cell receptor beta chains listed below, sequenced in a study of memory CD4+ T cells and cytomegalovirus serostatus. Single viable CD3+CD4+CD8-CD45RO+ cells were sorted as the memory CD4+ T cells. Method: immunoSEQ multiplex PCR; TCRdb's copy keeps in-frame clones and lacks some. This table holds around 53,000 clones, 65% to 85% found once. The sequenced sample consisted of memory CD4+ T cells from blood. The receptors shown here come from an adult in good health and CMV-seropositive.

V and J are TRBV5-4 and TRBJ2-5; 12 bases line up with TRBD2. Germline V lookup: CDR1 SGHNT, CDR2 YYREEE (reference sequence). V dropped 1 base and J dropped 4; count of bases not matched to a gene: 5. The CDR3 covers 16 residues. The DNA for the CDR3 is TGTGCCAGCAGCTTGATTTCTAGCGGGAGGGGAGAGACCCAGTACTTC. The encoded protein is CASSLISSGRGETQYF.

The J gene is TRBJ2-1, the V gene TRBV7-6, with D uncertain. Germline lookup yields CDR1 SGHVS and CDR2 FNYEAQ. The CDR3 runs 13 residues. Trimming removed 3 bases from V and 4 bases from J, with 7 bases in between. CDR3 loop: CASSFQAYNEQFF. For the CDR3, the DNA is TGTGCCAGCAGCTTTCAGGCTTACAATGAGCAGTTCTTC.

This clone appeared once. This chain uses TRBV9 with TRBJ1-2, with D possibly TRBD1 on 5 matching bases. The CDR3 contains 14 residues. Deletions cut 4 bases from V and 2 bases from J, with 12 bases between. Germline CDR1 and CDR2: SGDLS and YYNGEE. CDR3 coding DNA: TGTGCCAGCAGCCCGAGGACACCAAACTATGGCTACACCTTC. It is translated as CASSPRTPNYGYTF.

The chain combines TRBV7-2 with TRBJ2-7, with 7 nucleotides matching TRBD2. Trimming at V came to 3 bases and at J to 2 bases, leaving 4 bases not matched to a gene. Germline CDR1 SGHTA, CDR2 FQGNSA. The CDR3 runs 14 residues. This chain's CDR3 is CASSFTSVAYEQYF. CDR3 nucleotide sequence: TGTGCCAGCAGCTTTACTAGCGTCGCCTACGAGCAGTACTTC.

This clone was observed a single time. The chain carries TRBV9 and TRBJ2-3, with D uncertain. The ends were cut back, 4 bases at V and 6 bases at J, with 9 bases in the middle. The germline gives CDR1 SGDLS, CDR2 YYNGEE. This CDR3 contains 12 residues. The CDR3 nucleotides are TGTGCCAGCAGCCCCCAAAGGGATACGCAGTATTTT. Its translation: CASSPQRDTQYF.

The V and J genes are TRBV29-1 and TRBJ1-2, with 9 nucleotides matching TRBD1. The trim removed 6 bases at V and 0 bases at J, leaving 2 bases unmatched. The germline CDR1 and CDR2 sequences are SQVTM and ANQGSEA. The CDR3 has 13 residues. In DNA, the CDR3 is TGCAGCGTCGGGACAGGGACTAACTATGGCTACACCTTC. It specifies CSVGTGTNYGYTF.